This T cell receptor beta chain was captured in a study of cytomegalovirus exposure and HLA in healthy donors. CDR1 is SEHNR and CDR2 is FQNEAQ in the germline V gene (reference sequence). The CDR3 runs to 14 residues. PCR involved 60 Vbeta and 13 Jbeta primers. The repertoire was sequenced with immunoSEQ multiplex PCR; TCRdb's copy has only in-frame clones and lacks some. This table holds about 160,000 clones, around 80% found once. A single count supports this clone. The antigen is unknown. A read error may account for a junction end that differs from germline. Study findings and constraints: In a later analysis, at a false discovery rate of 0.05, 15,000 to 20,000 TCR beta sequences matched HLA alleles. In vitro, a few CMV-associated chains proved specific for CMV antigens.

The clonotype comes from a man aged 30 to 39 in good health and CMV-seronegative. The chain couples TRBV7-9 to TRBJ1-5; no clear D. The specimen was PBMCs. CDR3 coding DNA: TGTTCCAGTGGGCCCCCCTATAGCAATCAGCCCCAGCATTTT. It encodes CSSGPPYSNQPQHF.